These 11 T cell receptor beta chains came from one sample sequenced in a study of B cell selection in AIRE deficiency. Data came from immunoSEQ multiplex PCR; TCRdb stores just in-frame clones and leaves some out. The table has 25,000 or so clones, 97% seen once. CD4+CD127+ cells were sorted as the conventional CD4 T cells. Sequenced material: conventional CD4+ T cells sorted from PBMCs. These receptors were obtained from a human donor with AIRE deficiency.

J is TRBJ2-7 and V is TRBV4-1, with D possibly TRBD1 on 5 matching bases. This CDR3 contains 15 residues. Germline V gene data show CDR1 as MGHRA and CDR2 as YSYEKL. Deletions cut 3 bases from V and 6 bases from J, with 18 bases between. The CDR3 spells CASSHPPRVGVEQYF. The CDR3 DNA follows: TGCGCCAGCAGCCACCCCCCCCGAGTAGGGGTCGAGCAGTACTTC.

The DNA for the CDR3 is TGTGCCAGCTCACCCGACTTTCTCTCCACTGAAGCTTTCTTT. Translated: CASSPDFLSTEAFF. This chain uses TRBV18 with TRBJ1-1; no definite D call. With 3 bases removed from V and 4 bases from J, the gap between germline ends came to 12 bases. The germline CDR1 and CDR2 sequences are KGHSH and LQKENI. The CDR3 length is 14 residues.

This clone showed up just once. This chain uses TRBV11-3 with TRBJ2-7; D uncertain. CDR1 and CDR2 from the germline V gene are SGHNT and YENEEA. The CDR3 has 14 residues. V was clipped by 1 base and J by 2 bases, with 9 bases between them. CDR3 coding DNA: TGTGCCAGCAGCTTAGGCCTTCCTCCCTACGAGCAGTACTTC. Translating it yields CASSLGLPPYEQYF.

The chain couples TRBV11-2 to TRBJ1-5; the D gene is possibly TRBD1 (5 bases). Germline V CDR1 and CDR2: SGHAT, FQNNGV. The CDR3 extends over 16 amino acids. Trimming pared 5 bases from V and 3 bases from J, leaving 17 bases between. This chain's CDR3 is CASSPVPGGVNQPQHF. The CDR3 nucleotides read TGTGCCAGCAGCCCTGTCCCGGGAGGGGTCAATCAGCCCCAGCATTTT.

V gene TRBV28 combines with J gene TRBJ1-5; D not resolved. This CDR3 is 15 amino acids long. Germline loops: CDR1 MDHEN, CDR2 SYDVKM. V lost 5 bases and J 3 bases, leaving 14 bases between the germline ends. The chain's CDR3 is CASSPSGRYNQPQHF. DNA of the CDR3: TGTGCCAGCAGTCCAAGCGGACGGTACAATCAGCCCCAGCATTTT. The entire variable domain, with the rest obtained from reference TRBV28 and TRBJ1-5, is as follows: DVKVTQSSRYLVKRTGEKVFLECVQDMDHENMFWYRQDPGLGLRLIYFSYDVKMKEKGDIPEGYSVSREKKERFSLILESASTNQTSMYLCASSPSGRYNQPQHFGDGTRLSIL.

The V call is TRBV27, the J call TRBJ2-7; D ambiguous. Germline V gives CDR1 MNHEY, CDR2 SMNVEV (reference sequence). The length of the CDR3 is 14 residues. V was pared by 5 bases and J by 2 bases, with 13 bases between. CDR3 sequence reads: CASSPVDGTYEQYF. The CDR3 coding sequence is TGTGCCAGCAGTCCGGTCGACGGTACCTACGAGCAGTACTTC.

This clone appeared a single time. The CDR3 sequence: CASSRLPEKTYEQYF. CDR3 DNA sequence: TGCGCCAGCAGCCGTTTGCCGGAGAAAACCTACGAGCAGTACTTC. The V and J genes are TRBV4-1 and TRBJ2-7, with no clear D. Trimming pared 4 bases from V and 2 bases from J, leaving 15 bases between. Per germline, CDR1 MGHRA and CDR2 YSYEKL. CDR3 length equals 15 residues.

The chain has TRBV11-3 and TRBJ1-1; no reliable D call. Between the trimmed V and J ends, which lost 5 bases and 1 base, there was a span of 17 bases. Germline loops: CDR1 SGHNT, CDR2 YENEEA. The CDR3 runs to 16 residues. CDR3 residues: CASSPIIWVPNTEAFF. Here the CDR3 DNA reads TGTGCCAGCAGCCCAATTATATGGGTTCCGAACACTGAAGCTTTCTTT. The full variable domain, its missing parts supplied by reference TRBV11-3 and TRBJ1-1, is EAGVVQSPRYKIIEKKQPVAFWCNPISGHNTLYWYLQNLGQGPELLIRYENEEAVDDSQLPKDRFSAERLKGVDSTLKIQPAELGDSAVYLCASSPIIWVPNTEAFFGQGTRLTVV.

The chain has TRBV6-6 and TRBJ1-1, with no clear D. V was cut by 2 bases and J by 1 base, with 8 bases left in between. From germline, CDR1 is MNHNY and CDR2 SVGAGI (reference sequence). The CDR3 is made up of 14 amino acids. The chain's CDR3 is CASSYVQENTEAFF. CDR3 bases: TGTGCCAGCAGTTACGTCCAGGAGAACACTGAAGCTTTCTTT.

The chain uses TRBV5-4 and TRBJ2-7; 12 bases are shared with TRBD2. The CDR3 has 15 residues. Trimming took 3 bases from V and 3 from J; bases not matched to a gene: 4. CDR1 and CDR2 (germline): SGHNT, YYREEE (reference sequence). CDR3 in amino acids: CASSSSGRADYEQYF. The CDR3 DNA reads as TGTGCCAGCAGCTCTAGCGGGAGGGCCGACTACGAGCAGTACTTC.

The chain links TRBV28 to TRBJ1-6, with D perhaps matching TRBD1 (5 bases). Trimming shortened V by 8 bases and J by 0 bases, and 20 bases separated the two germline ends. The CDR3 is 18 residues long. The germline V gene encodes CDR1 MDHEN and CDR2 SYDVKM. CDR3 loop: CASAYGTPGSSYNSPLHF. The DNA of the CDR3 is TGTGCCAGCGCATATGGGACTCCCGGGAGCTCCTATAATTCACCCCTCCACTTT.